The 7 T cell receptor beta chains presented below share a single source sample, sequenced in a study of T cell changes during pregnancy in multiple sclerosis. The protocol was immunoSEQ multiplex PCR, while the TCRdb copy is restricted to in-frame clones and leaves out a portion. This table holds about 80,000 clones, more than 85% found once. Here the sequenced sample was peripheral blood, taken after pregnancy. The receptors stem from a female donor in good health, enrolled as a control in a pregnancy study.

The chain uses TRBV6-5 and TRBJ2-1, with TRBD2 matching over 14 bases. Germline CDR1 is MNHEY and CDR2 is SVGAGI. There are 16 residues in the CDR3. V lost 2 bases, J lost 6 bases, and 3 bases stayed unmatched. DNA for the CDR3: TGTGCCAGCAGTTACCGGACTAGCGGGGGGTTCAATGAGCAGTTCTTC. It codes for CASSYRTSGGFNEQFF.

V is TRBV5-1 and J is TRBJ2-2; the D gene is possibly TRBD1 (5 bases). The CDR3 runs 14 residues. Germline V CDR1 and CDR2: SGHRS, YFSETQ. Trimming removed 3 bases at V and 1 base at J, with 7 bases between. CDR3: CASSYQGNTGELFF. The CDR3 DNA follows: TGCGCCAGCAGCTACCAGGGGAACACCGGGGAGCTGTTTTTT.

The V and J genes are TRBV11-2 and TRBJ2-1; 10 positions agree with TRBD2. The CDR3 length is 16 residues. The trim removed 6 bases at V and 7 bases at J, leaving 12 bases unmatched. Germline-derived CDR1 and CDR2 are SGHAT and FQNNGV. As DNA, the CDR3 is TGTGCCAGCAGTGCTAGGGGTAGCGGGGGGTCAAATGAGCAGTTCTTC. Protein sequence: CASSARGSGGSNEQFF.

In its sample, this clone was seen once. This chain connects TRBV4-2 to TRBJ2-7, with D possibly matching TRBD2 (5 bases). The CDR3 extends over 16 amino acids. Germline V gene sequence: CDR1 LGHNA, CDR2 YNFKEQ. Trimming removed 4 bases from V and 2 bases from J, with 18 bases in between. CDR3 nucleotide sequence: TGTGCCAGCAGCCCCCACGGCCTAGAACTAGCCTACGAGCAGTACTTC. Translated, it gives CASSPHGLELAYEQYF.

The chain carries TRBV7-8 and TRBJ2-7; maybe TRBD1 (5 bases). V dropped 5 bases and J dropped 3 bases, with 11 bases sitting between them. The CDR3 is 13 amino acids. Germline CDR1 is SGHVS and CDR2 is FQNEAQ. As DNA, the CDR3 is TGTGCCAGCAGCCTCAGGGTGGACTACGAGCAGTACTTC. Translation gives CASSLRVDYEQYF.

This clone was observed once. The chain uses TRBV18 and TRBJ1-1, with a weak D call TRBD1 (5 bases). The CDR3 runs 17 residues. Looked up from germline, CDR1 is KGHSH and CDR2 is LQKENI. V lost 4 bases, J lost 6 bases, and 24 bases lay in between. Written as DNA, the CDR3 is TGTGCCAGCTCACGAGTGATTCGAACGGGCAGGGCGGCTGAAGCTTTCTTT. Translating it yields CASSRVIRTGRAAEAFF.

J is TRBJ2-5 and V is TRBV15, with unresolved D. V lost 3 bases, J lost 11 bases, and 16 bases lay in between. CDR3 length: 13 amino acids. The germline V gene has CDR1 LNHNV and CDR2 YYDKDF (reference sequence). This CDR3 reads CATSRSSFLEQYF. The CDR3, as DNA: TGTGCCACCAGCAGGAGTTCTTTTTTGGAGCAGTACTTC.